This T cell receptor beta chain was recorded in a study of cytomegalovirus exposure and HLA in healthy donors. This clone appeared a few times. What it binds is unknown. The CDR3 covers 15 residues. Trimming cost V 2 bases and J 3 bases; bases outside gene matches: 4. Germline values: CDR1 SGHDN, CDR2 FVKESK. Study results and caveats: Presence/absence analyses took donor sequencing depth as roughly uniform. In vitro experiments confirmed that three CMV-associated chains were specific for CMV antigens.

Primers included in the PCR were 60 Vbeta and 13 Jbeta primers. The method was immunoSEQ multiplex PCR; TCRdb's version includes in-frame clones alone and lacks a portion of them. The data show some 110,000 clones, roughly three quarters seen once. The sequence was collected from a woman between 40 and 55 years old in good health and CMV-seronegative. The V and J genes are TRBV14 and TRBJ2-7; TRBD1 matches 10 bases. The specimen sequenced was PBMCs. CDR3 region: CASSQNRDRGYEQYF. The CDR3 DNA reads as TGTGCCAGCAGCCAAAACCGGGACAGGGGCTACGAGCAGTACTTC.